Listed below are T cell receptor beta chains from one sample, sequenced in a study of T cells in Graves' hyperthyroidism and ophthalmopathy. TCRdb re-called the multiplex PCR reads with MiXCR, one entry per CDR3 protein. The table has fewer than 650,000 distinct CDR3 sequences, roughly 15% seen once. The sample was blood. These TCRs come from a woman aged 40 to 55 with Graves' hyperthyroidism. Both conserved end residues are part of each CDR3. Each record gives: J gene, D gene, V gene, clone size, CDR3 protein, CDR3 DNA. D genes are given only for firm matches. Clone size is not always given. Where it is, it says once, few, many or a class for expanded clones.

>TRBJ2-2|NA|TRBV20-1|many
CSARGRNTGELFF
TGCAGTGCTAGAGGTCGAAACACCGGGGAGCTGTTTTTT
>TRBJ2-1|NA|TRBV6-1|few
CASSEGISSYNEQFF
TGTGCCAGCAGTGAAGGGATAAGCTCCTACAATGAGCAGTTCTTC
>TRBJ2-7|NA|TRBV6-1|many
CASGEGATYEQYF
TGTGCCAGCGGTGAGGGAGCTACTTACGAGCAGTACTTC
>TRBJ2-2|NA|TRBV5-1|few
CASSAAQLANTGELFF
TGCGCCAGCAGCGCCGCCCAACTAGCGAACACCGGGGAGCTGTTTTTT
>TRBJ2-3|NA|TRBV6-1|few
CASSERPPDTQYF
TGTGCCAGCAGTGAACGGCCGCCAGATACGCAGTATTTT
>TRBJ1-1|NA|TRBV6-1|few
CATLTGWGTEAFF
TGTGCCACCCTAACAGGGTGGGGGACTGAAGCTTTCTTT
>TRBJ2-7|NA|TRBV4-1|few
CASSQLSLGETYEQYF
TGCGCCAGCAGCCAGCTAAGTCTCGGGGAGACCTACGAGCAGTACTTC
>TRBJ1-5|NA|TRBV28|few
CASKITKVNQPQHF
TGTGCCAGCAAGATAACAAAAGTCAATCAGCCCCAGCATTTT
>TRBJ1-1|NA|TRBV10-3|few
CAISESASLNTEAFF
TGTGCCATCAGTGAGTCGGCATCCCTGAACACTGAAGCTTTCTTT
>TRBJ2-1|NA|TRBV29-1|NA
CSVEAPGARYNEQFF
TGCAGCGTTGAAGCTCCGGGCGCCCGGTACAATGAGCAGTTCTTC
>TRBJ1-4|NA|TRBV2|few
CASSGRGGGINEKLFF
TGTGCCAGCAGTGGCCGAGGGGGGGGGATTAATGAAAAACTGTTTTTT
>TRBJ1-2|NA|TRBV12-3/TRBV12-4|many
CASSLRPKANYGYTF
TGTGCCAGCAGTTTAAGACCAAAGGCTAACTATGGCTACACCTTC
>TRBJ1-3|NA|TRBV3-1|many
CASRTGTGGNTIYF
TGTGCCAGCAGGACCGGGACCGGGGGAAACACCATATATTTT
>TRBJ1-6|NA|TRBV3-1|many
CASGDDGNSPLHF
TGTGCCAGCGGGGACGACGGGAATTCACCCCTCCACTTT
>TRBJ1-1|NA|TRBV5-1|many
CASLGTSGTEAFF
TGCGCCAGCTTAGGGACGTCAGGAACCGAAGCTTTCTTT
>TRBJ1-1|TRBD1|TRBV10-1|many
CASSPGQGMNTEAFF
TGTGCCAGCAGTCCGGGACAGGGGATGAACACTGAAGCTTTCTTT
>TRBJ1-6|NA|TRBV5-1|many
CASSLVQGGSPLHF
TGCGCCAGCAGCTTGGTCCAGGGAGGTTCACCCCTCCACTTT
>TRBJ2-3|NA|TRBV2|many
CASSEVGASQYF
TGTGCCAGCAGTGAAGTCGGGGCTTCGCAGTATTTT
>TRBJ2-1|TRBD2|TRBV7-8|few
CASGTSGIGEQFF
TGTGCCAGCGGCACTAGCGGGATAGGTGAGCAGTTCTTC
>TRBJ2-7|TRBD2|TRBV2|many
CASSQTSGTEQYF
TGTGCCAGCAGCCAGACTAGCGGGACCGAGCAGTACTTC
>TRBJ1-1|NA|TRBV4-1|many
CASRDSRYTEAFF
TGCGCCAGCAGGGACAGCCGTTACACTGAAGCTTTCTTT
>TRBJ1-2|NA|TRBV5-6|few
CASSLDRVDGYTF
TGTGCCAGCAGCTTGGACAGGGTCGATGGCTACACCTTC
>TRBJ1-6|NA|TRBV9|NA
CASSVELDSSNSPLHF
TGTGCCAGCAGCGTAGAACTGGACAGCTCCAATTCACCCCTCCACTTT
>TRBJ1-2|NA|TRBV19|NA
CASSMDLNYGYTF
TGTGCCAGTAGTATGGACCTTAACTATGGCTACACCTTC
>TRBJ2-2|TRBD2|TRBV7-3|many
CASSSSGLAGVAGELFF
TGTGCCAGCAGCTCATCGGGACTAGCGGGAGTCGCCGGGGAGCTGTTTTTT
>TRBJ2-1|TRBD2|TRBV30|few
CAWGTMGFYNEQFF
TGTGCCTGGGGGACTATGGGTTTCTACAATGAGCAGTTCTTC
>TRBJ2-3|NA|TRBV27|many
CASSLDRRTDTQYF
TGTGCCAGCAGTCTGGACCGACGCACAGATACGCAGTATTTT
>TRBJ2-1|NA|TRBV6-1|many
CASNMRQQYNEQFF
TGTGCCAGCAATATGAGACAGCAGTACAATGAGCAGTTCTTC
>TRBJ2-7|NA|TRBV28|many
CASSPAAGPHEQYF
TGTGCCAGCAGCCCCGCGGCCGGGCCCCACGAGCAGTACTTC
>TRBJ2-7|TRBD1|TRBV18|many
CASSRDRESSYEQYF
TGTGCCAGCTCACGGGACAGGGAAAGCTCCTACGAGCAGTACTTC
>TRBJ1-3|TRBD1|TRBV4-2|NA
CASSQKDREVAGNTIYF
TGTGCCAGCAGCCAGAAAGACAGGGAAGTCGCTGGAAACACCATATATTTT
>TRBJ1-1|TRBD1|TRBV5-1|many
CASSLGQGTNTEAFF
TGCGCCAGCAGCTTGGGACAGGGGACGAACACTGAAGCTTTCTTT
>TRBJ2-7|NA|TRBV20-1|few
CSGEGQGYEQYF
TGCAGTGGCGAAGGGCAGGGCTACGAGCAGTACTTC
>TRBJ2-7|TRBD1|TRBV30|many
CAWSEHRDSEQYF
TGTGCCTGGAGCGAGCACCGGGACAGCGAGCAGTACTTC
>TRBJ2-5|NA|TRBV7-9|many
CASSLPRGTQETQYF
TGTGCCAGCAGCTTACCCCGGGGGACCCAAGAGACCCAGTACTTC
>TRBJ1-1|TRBD1|TRBV6-1|many
CASSAMSTGTTEAFF
TGTGCCAGCAGTGCCATGTCGACAGGGACCACTGAAGCTTTCTTT
>TRBJ1-2|NA|TRBV27|NA
CASSPNVGRGGYTF
TGTGCCAGCAGCCCCAATGTCGGACGGGGCGGCTACACCTTC
>TRBJ2-1|TRBD2|TRBV6-1|NA
CASSGGLAGGGGSYNEQFF
TGTGCCAGCAGTGGGGGACTAGCGGGAGGGGGGGGTTCCTACAATGAGCAGTTCTTC
>TRBJ2-3|TRBD2|TRBV7-9|few
CASGGGGSATDTQYF
TGTGCCAGCGGTGGGGGAGGGAGCGCGACAGATACGCAGTATTTT
>TRBJ2-1|NA|TRBV5-1|many
CASSLEQPDNEQFF
TGCGCCAGCAGCTTGGAACAGCCCGACAATGAGCAGTTCTTC
>TRBJ2-3|TRBD1|TRBV10-3|NA
CAISPAGTGGLDTQYF
TGTGCCATCAGTCCGGCCGGGACAGGGGGCCTGGATACGCAGTATTTT
>TRBJ2-3|NA|TRBV27|many
CASSYRVSTDTQYF
TGTGCCAGCAGTTATAGGGTCAGCACAGATACGCAGTATTTT
>TRBJ2-3|TRBD2|TRBV2|NA
CASSPGLAYTDTQYF
TGTGCCAGCAGCCCCGGACTAGCGTACACAGATACGCAGTATTTT
>TRBJ2-7|TRBD2|TRBV20-1|NA
CSADGLAFEQYF
TGCAGTGCCGATGGACTAGCTTTCGAGCAGTACTTC
>TRBJ2-3|NA|TRBV12-3/TRBV12-4|many
CASSLVRFTDTQYF
TGTGCCAGCAGTTTGGTGAGATTCACAGATACGCAGTATTTT
>TRBJ2-7|NA|TRBV28|few
CASTPGSTYEQYF
TGTGCCAGCACCCCCGGGTCCACCTACGAGCAGTACTTC
>TRBJ2-7|TRBD2|TRBV13|few
CASSEGLAGAYEQYF
TGTGCCAGCAGCGAGGGACTAGCGGGAGCCTACGAGCAGTACTTC
>TRBJ2-7|TRBD2|TRBV20-1|few
CSAPIGTSGIYEQYF
TGCAGTGCTCCCATTGGGACTAGCGGGATCTACGAGCAGTACTTC
>TRBJ1-1|NA|TRBV7-8|many
CASSLAQPAEAFF
TGTGCCAGCAGCTTAGCCCAGCCGGCTGAAGCTTTCTTT
>TRBJ2-1|TRBD1|TRBV11-1|NA
CASSRRTGLATVGTQFF
TGTGCCAGCAGCCGTAGGACAGGGCTGGCGACGGTGGGGACGCAGTTCTTC
>TRBJ2-7|NA|TRBV5-1|many
CASSPGARETYEQYF
TGCGCCAGCAGCCCGGGAGCCAGGGAAACCTACGAGCAGTACTTC
>TRBJ2-7|TRBD1|TRBV6-1|many
CASSEALTGGYEQYF
TGTGCCAGCAGTGAAGCGCTGACAGGGGGTTATGAGCAGTACTTC
>TRBJ2-2|TRBD1|TRBV14|many
CASSKRTGANTGELFF
TGTGCCAGCAGCAAACGGACAGGAGCGAACACCGGGGAGCTGTTTTTT